This T cell receptor (beta chain) was captured in a study of T cells after yellow fever vaccination. Study-wide results and limits: A minor fraction of clonotypes spanned both CD4 and CD8 compartments. The secondary T-cell response peaked on day 5, not day 15, but was weaker. Abundant bulk-population clonotypes could contaminate the FACS-sorted repertoires.

TCRdb re-derived calls from the 5' RACE reads in MiXCR, one entry per CDR3 protein. The table includes 350,000 to 450,000 distinct CDR3 sequences, about 17% detected once. With respect to this clonotype: Its antigen is as yet unknown.

This CDR3 is 17 amino acids long. Germline V CDR1 and CDR2: SGHTA, FQGNSA. V was pared by 1 base and J by 2 bases, with 15 bases between. This TCR was recovered from a man aged 18 to 30 who received the YFV17D yellow fever vaccine. Specimen: PBMCs, collected before the yellow fever booster vaccination. The chain couples TRBV7-2 to TRBJ2-1, with D tentatively TRBD1 or TRBD2 (5 bases each). The CDR3, as DNA: TGTGCCAGCAGCTTAGTTTCCCCCCGGGGCGCCTACAATGAGCAGTTCTTC. Protein sequence: CASSLVSPRGAYNEQFF.